This TCR beta chain was captured by sequencing in a study of T cells after yellow fever vaccination. At the level of the study: Libraries from low-cell-number fractions were prepared with the SMART-Seq v4 Ultra Low Input RNA kit.

Whole-study results and caveats: It was the secondary response that reached its peak faster, day 5 versus 15, but it was weaker.

CDR1 and CDR2 from the germline V gene are SQVTM and ANQGSEA. V lost 7 bases and J 0 bases, leaving 13 bases between the germline ends. The CDR3 totals 14 residues. UMIs and a universal primer site were added when TCR cDNA was made by 5'RACE template switching. TCRdb re-called the 5' RACE reads with MiXCR, one entry per CDR3 protein. In the table there are some 550,000 distinct CDR3 sequences, around 21% of which are singletons. In regard to this clonotype: Its cognate antigen is unknown.

This chain links TRBV29-1 with TRBJ2-4; TRBD1 might be the D (6 bases). The clonotype originates from a man younger than 45 who received the YFV17D yellow fever vaccine. The sequences come from PBMCs, collected 15 days after the yellow fever booster vaccination. CDR3 in amino acids: CSAGQSIAKNIQYF. Here the CDR3 DNA reads TGCAGCGCCGGACAGAGTATAGCCAAAAACATTCAGTACTTC.